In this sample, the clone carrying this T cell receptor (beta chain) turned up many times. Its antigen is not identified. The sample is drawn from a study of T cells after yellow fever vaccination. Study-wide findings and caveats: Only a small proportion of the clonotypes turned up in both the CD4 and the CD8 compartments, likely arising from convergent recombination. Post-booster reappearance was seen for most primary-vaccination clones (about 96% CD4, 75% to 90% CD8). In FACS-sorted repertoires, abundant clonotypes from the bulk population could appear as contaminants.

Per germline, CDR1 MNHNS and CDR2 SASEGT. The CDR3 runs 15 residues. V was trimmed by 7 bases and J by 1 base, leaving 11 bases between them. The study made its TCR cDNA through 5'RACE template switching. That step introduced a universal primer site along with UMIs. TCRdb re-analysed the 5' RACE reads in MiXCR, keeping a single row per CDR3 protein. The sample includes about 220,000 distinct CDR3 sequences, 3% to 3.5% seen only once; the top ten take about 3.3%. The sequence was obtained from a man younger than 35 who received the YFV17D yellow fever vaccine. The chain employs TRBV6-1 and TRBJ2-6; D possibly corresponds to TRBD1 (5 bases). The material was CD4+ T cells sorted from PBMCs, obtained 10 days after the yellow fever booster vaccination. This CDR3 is CASIPKGSGANVLTF. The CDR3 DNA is TGTGCCAGCATCCCAAAGGGGTCTGGGGCCAACGTCCTGACTTTC.